This passage covers 10 T cell receptor beta chains from one sample sequenced in a study of shared clonotypes between healthy human individuals (dated by TCRdb to 2020 to 2022). Libraries were prepared through the immunoSEQ multiplex PCR assay. TCRdb stores this immuneACCESS table with in-frame sequences only. Part of the clones is absent; in the studies checked, under half of the shortfall reflects unresolved V genes, and no reason is known for the rest. This sample gives around 1.5 million clones in total; about 98% of them show up just once. Roughly 0.42% of the sample is taken by the ten largest. Material: naive CD4+ T cells sorted from blood. What the cell subset or site label conveys for this sample: CD45RA+ positively selected. The receptors here all came from a man under 40 in good health.

V usage is TRBV18 and J usage is TRBJ2-7; either TRBD1 or TRBD2 may supply D (5 bases each). Deletions cut 5 bases from V and 5 bases from J, with 16 bases between. Germline CDR1 is KGHSH and CDR2 is LQKENI. The CDR3 extends over 14 amino acids. CDR3 amino acids: CASSTKIPGHEQYF. The CDR3, as DNA: TGTGCCAGCTCAACGAAAATCCCGGGACACGAGCAGTACTTC.

This chain links TRBV7-2 with TRBJ2-3; possibly TRBD1 for D (6 bases). The CDR3 has 15 amino acids. Germline CDR1 reads SGHTA; CDR2 reads FQGNSA. Trimming took off 1 base at V and 3 bases at J, with 11 bases between the two ends. As DNA, the CDR3 is TGTGCCAGCAGCTTAGACGGGACACAAACAGATACGCAGTATTTT. Amino acid sequence: CASSLDGTQTDTQYF.

As to this clone: Other DNA sequences from this sample encode an identical CDR3 as well. The chain employs TRBV10-3 and TRBJ2-1; 10 bases are a match to TRBD2. The CDR3 length is 14 residues. J was trimmed by 4 bases and V by 3 bases; bases with no gene match: 0. Germline V gives CDR1 ENHRY, CDR2 SYGVKD. The CDR3 spells CAISELAGYNEQFF. Here the CDR3 DNA reads TGTGCCATCAGTGAACTAGCGGGGTACAATGAGCAGTTCTTC.

This chain joins TRBV30 and TRBJ1-1; D uncertain. CDR1 is GTSNPN and CDR2 is SVGIG in the germline V gene (reference sequence). V was shortened by 0 bases and J by 6 bases, with 8 bases between the two germline ends. This CDR3 is built from 12 residues. CDR3 sequence: CAWSVVRPEAFF. Here the CDR3 DNA reads TGTGCCTGGAGTGTAGTCCGCCCTGAAGCTTTCTTT.

The chain uses TRBV9 and TRBJ1-6, with TRBD1 matching over 7 bases. CDR1 is SGDLS and CDR2 is YYNGEE in the germline V gene. With 3 bases clipped from V and 15 bases from J, the junction kept 6 bases outside the gene matches. This CDR3 has 12 amino acids. CDR3: CASSAGGTNLHF. Here the CDR3 DNA reads TGTGCCAGCAGCGCAGGGGGGACTAACCTCCACTTT.

The V and J genes are TRBV20-1 and TRBJ2-1; tentatively, D is TRBD1 or TRBD2 (6 bases each). This CDR3 comprises 11 residues. V was pared by 6 bases and J by 8 bases, with 11 bases between. Germline CDR1 is DFQATT and CDR2 is SNEGSKA (reference sequence). This CDR3 reads CSAERGDEQFF. For the CDR3, the DNA is TGCAGTGCGGAAAGGGGGGATGAGCAGTTCTTC.

This sequence joins TRBV9 and TRBJ2-2; weak D call: TRBD2 (7 bases). The germline V and J ends were trimmed by 4 bases and 5 bases, with 15 bases remaining between them. CDR1 is SGDLS, CDR2 YYNGEE, per germline. The CDR3 runs 15 residues. The CDR3 sequence: CASSPKGGGTGELFF. DNA for the CDR3: TGTGCCAGCAGCCCCAAAGGGGGGGGAACCGGGGAGCTGTTTTTT.

The CDR3 DNA reads as TGTGCCAGTACCTTTTCAGGGACTGAAGCTTTCTTT. Residues: CASTFSGTEAFF. This rearrangement joins TRBV19 to TRBJ1-1; weak D call: TRBD1 (5 bases). The V gene's germline CDR1 is LNHDA and CDR2 SQIVND (reference sequence). The V gene lost 7 bases and the J gene lost 5 bases, with 11 bases spanning the gap. The CDR3 has 12 amino acids.

V gene TRBV6-5 combines with J gene TRBJ1-3; D is unclear. Trimming took off 0 bases at V and 2 bases at J, with 8 bases between the two ends. Per germline, CDR1 MNHEY and CDR2 SVGAGI. CDR3 length equals 15 residues. The CDR3 nucleotides are TGTGCCAGCAGTTACTCTCCCGGGGCTGGAAACACCATATATTTT. Protein: CASSYSPGAGNTIYF.

This chain links TRBV5-1 with TRBJ1-5; D is ambiguous. The CDR3 totals 17 residues. The V end was cut by 0 bases, the J end by 1 base, with 14 bases between. Germline values: CDR1 SGHRS, CDR2 YFSETQ. In nucleotides, the CDR3 is TGCGCCAGCAGCTTGGGTTCAGGACCACGAAGCAATCAGCCCCAGCATTTT. This gives the protein CASSLGSGPRSNQPQHF.